A selection of T cell receptor beta chains follows, all from one sample in a study of T cell repertoires in cytomegalovirus infection. TCRdb reanalysed the reads using MiXCR and keeps one entry per CDR3 protein. The table records 150,000 to 200,000 distinct CDR3 sequences, 17% of them present only once. Sequences were obtained from CD8+ T cells from PBMCs. The source is a human donor in good health (CMV status not recorded). Some clones in this sample may be carry-over from other donors' samples. CDR3s include the opening cysteine and the closing phenylalanine or tryptophan. D genes are given only for firm matches. A row's size may be missing; if present it is once, few, many or a size class.

V gene	J gene	D gene	clone size	CDR3 protein	CDR3 DNA
TRBV7-2	TRBJ2-5	-	few	CASSSREFPLETQYF	TGTGCCAGCAGCTCAAGGGAGTTCCCTCTAGAGACCCAGTACTTC
TRBV2	TRBJ2-4	-	-	CATWTPSANIQYF	TGTGCCACCTGGACACCCTCAGCAAACATTCAGTACTTC
TRBV6-2/TRBV6-3	TRBJ2-3	TRBD2	-	CASSRRDYTTDTQYF	TGTGCCAGCAGTCGCCGGGACTACACCACAGATACGCAGTATTTT
TRBV28	TRBJ1-3	-	few	CASSPPRVGNTIYF	TGTGCCAGCAGCCCCCCAAGGGTCGGAAACACCATATATTTT
TRBV12-5	TRBJ2-7	TRBD1	-	CASAGDREYEQYF	TGTGCTAGTGCCGGGGACAGGGAATACGAGCAGTACTTC
TRBV20-1	TRBJ2-4	TRBD1	-	CSAASDRAIAKNIQYF	TGCAGTGCTGCCTCGGACAGGGCGATAGCCAAAAACATTCAGTACTTC
TRBV15	TRBJ1-5	-	few	CATSRNSNQPQHF	TGTGCCACCAGTCGCAATAGCAATCAGCCCCAGCATTTT
TRBV5-4	TRBJ2-5	TRBD1	few	CASSIRQGEGETQYF	TGTGCCAGCAGCATCCGACAGGGGGAAGGGGAGACCCAGTACTTC
TRBV7-2	TRBJ2-7	-	-	CASSLVLAWEQYF	TGTGCCAGCAGCTTAGTGCTAGCTTGGGAGCAGTACTTC
TRBV25-1	TRBJ2-3	TRBD1	few	CASSELQGETDTQYF	TGTGCCAGCAGTGAATTGCAGGGGGAGACAGATACGCAGTATTTT
TRBV7-2	TRBJ1-1	-	few	CASSLRVRGDTEAFF	TGTGCCAGCAGCTTAAGGGTCAGAGGGGACACTGAAGCTTTCTTT
TRBV7-6	TRBJ1-2	-	few	CASSSDGLYGYTF	TGTGCCAGCAGCTCCGACGGACTCTATGGCTACACCTTC
TRBV12-3/TRBV12-4	TRBJ2-7	-	few	CASRRGAGEQYF	TGTGCCAGCAGGAGGGGGGCAGGCGAGCAGTACTTC
TRBV7-9	TRBJ2-1	TRBD2	few	CASSSITSGGASYNEQFF	TGTGCCAGCAGCTCGATAACTAGCGGGGGGGCCTCCTACAATGAGCAGTTCTTC
TRBV7-9	TRBJ2-7	-	-	CASFQSGEQYF	TGTGCCAGCTTCCAGTCGGGAGAGCAGTACTTC
TRBV7-9	TRBJ2-7	TRBD2	few	CASSFPSGRNFNNEQYF	TGTGCCAGCAGCTTCCCTAGCGGAAGAAACTTTAACAACGAGCAGTACTTC
TRBV5-5	TRBJ1-1	-	-	CASSLEWQGGEAFF	TGTGCCAGCAGCTTGGAGTGGCAGGGTGGTGAAGCTTTCTTT
TRBV6-8	TRBJ1-5	TRBD1	-	CASAVSRDRDQPQHF	TGTGCCAGCGCCGTCTCCCGGGACAGAGATCAGCCCCAGCATTTT
TRBV12-3/TRBV12-4	TRBJ1-5	-	few	CASSLGRVDQPQHF	TGTGCCAGCAGTTTAGGCAGGGTAGATCAGCCCCAGCATTTT
TRBV15	TRBJ2-7	-	few	CATSRHAQGRGEQYF	TGTGCCACCAGCAGGCATGCTCAGGGGCGAGGCGAGCAGTACTTC
TRBV2	TRBJ2-5	-	-	CASSEVAVIEETQYF	TGTGCCAGCAGTGAAGTCGCAGTAATTGAAGAGACCCAGTACTTC
TRBV6-2/TRBV6-3	TRBJ1-2	TRBD1	-	CASSNRRDSLNYGYTF	TGTGCCAGCAGTAACCGACGGGACAGCCTTAACTATGGCTACACCTTC
TRBV29-1	TRBJ2-7	-	-	CSAVEGTAYEQYF	TGCAGCGCCGTAGAAGGGACGGCCTACGAGCAGTACTTC
TRBV19	TRBJ2-1	TRBD1	-	CASSINRGQEQFF	TGTGCCAGTAGTATCAACAGGGGGCAAGAGCAGTTCTTC
TRBV6-1	TRBJ2-6	TRBD1	few	CASTDRGRSSRANVLTF	TGTGCCAGCACTGACAGGGGAAGGTCCTCCAGGGCCAACGTCCTGACTTTC
TRBV7-9	TRBJ2-5	TRBD1	many	CASSLTGGETQYF	TGTGCCAGCAGCTTGACAGGGGGAGAGACCCAGTACTTC
TRBV25-1	TRBJ2-5	TRBD1	-	CASSELDRGLQETQYF	TGTGCCAGCAGTGAACTCGACAGGGGGCTTCAAGAGACCCAGTACTTC
TRBV7-8	TRBJ2-2	-	many	CASSPGSGELFF	TGTGCCAGCAGCCCCGGCTCCGGGGAGCTGTTTTTT
TRBV7-9	TRBJ1-1	-	-	CASSLGLWVEPEAFF	TGTGCCAGCAGCTTGGGCCTTTGGGTCGAACCTGAAGCTTTCTTT
TRBV7-2	TRBJ1-6	TRBD1	few	CASRKSGQGGSPLHF	TGTGCCAGCAGAAAATCGGGACAGGGCGGCTCACCCCTCCACTTT
TRBV7-2	TRBJ1-3	-	few	CASSSDRFTGNTIYF	TGTGCCAGCAGCTCAGACAGGTTTACTGGAAACACCATATATTTT
TRBV2	TRBJ2-2	-	-	CASSNTATGELFF	TGTGCCAGCAGTAACACCGCCACCGGGGAGCTGTTTTTT
TRBV29-1	TRBJ1-2	-	few	CSVAPRRTLNYGYTF	TGCAGCGTCGCCCCCCGGCGGACCCTTAACTATGGCTACACCTTC
TRBV11-3	TRBJ2-6	-	-	CASSLKTGYNSGANVLTF	TGTGCCAGCAGCTTAAAAACAGGGTATAACTCTGGGGCCAACGTCCTGACTTTC
TRBV6-1	TRBJ2-5	TRBD1	-	CASSEGALTGGRETQYF	TGTGCCAGCAGTGAAGGGGCGTTGACAGGGGGCCGGGAGACCCAGTACTTC
TRBV7-8	TRBJ2-4	TRBD1	few	CASSSSRGSDIQYF	TGTGCCAGCAGCTCCTCCAGGGGGTCGGACATTCAGTACTTC
TRBV7-2	TRBJ2-1	TRBD1	-	CASSSRQGVGAYNEQFF	TGTGCCAGCAGCTCTAGACAGGGGGTGGGGGCCTACAATGAGCAGTTCTTC
TRBV6-6	TRBJ2-3	-	few	CASSYQSEGTDTQYF	TGTGCCAGCAGTTACCAGAGCGAGGGGACAGATACGCAGTATTTT
TRBV6-5	TRBJ1-2	-	-	CASSYSGYGYTF	TGTGCCAGCAGTTACTCGGGCTATGGCTACACCTTC
TRBV7-2	TRBJ2-3	-	many	CASSLYGGTDTQYF	TGTGCCAGCAGCTTATATGGGGGCACAGATACGCAGTATTTT
TRBV24-1	TRBJ2-7	-	few	CATSDPEGEQYF	TGTGCCACCAGTGATCCCGAAGGGGAGCAGTACTTC
TRBV6-2/TRBV6-3	TRBJ2-7	-	-	CASSYGSGEEQYF	TGTGCCAGCAGTTACGGGTCAGGGGAAGAGCAGTACTTC
TRBV20-1	TRBJ2-5	TRBD2	few	CSARPRTSFQETQYF	TGCAGTGCTAGGCCCAGGACTAGTTTCCAAGAGACCCAGTACTTC
TRBV7-9	TRBJ1-1	TRBD1	-	CDSSFEGATEAFF	TGTGACAGCAGCTTTGAGGGGGCTACTGAAGCTTTCTTT
TRBV6-2/TRBV6-3	TRBJ1-5	-	few	CASSLRTVNQPQHF	TGTGCCAGCAGTCTAAGGACAGTCAATCAGCCCCAGCATTTT
TRBV7-9	TRBJ2-7	TRBD1	-	CASSWGTGSSEQYF	TGTGCCAGCAGCTGGGGGACAGGGTCTTCCGAGCAGTACTTC
TRBV6-2/TRBV6-3	TRBJ1-1	-	-	CASSPGQPEAFF	TGTGCCAGCAGCCCCGGACAGCCTGAAGCTTTCTTT
TRBV28	TRBJ1-5	TRBD1	few	CASGRDRGNQPQHF	TGTGCCAGCGGCCGGGACAGGGGAAATCAGCCCCAGCATTTT
TRBV28	TRBJ1-1	-	few	CASSPQVENTEAFF	TGTGCCAGCAGTCCCCAGGTAGAGAACACTGAAGCTTTCTTT
TRBV27	TRBJ1-6	TRBD1	once	CASSATDRDYNSPLHF	TGTGCCAGCTCGGCAACGGACAGGGACTATAATTCACCCCTCCACTTT
TRBV28	TRBJ2-7	-	-	CASSLWGGGYHEQYF	TGTGCCAGCAGTTTATGGGGAGGGGGCTACCACGAGCAGTACTTC
TRBV7-6	TRBJ2-5	TRBD1	-	CASSTRTGGRWEETQYF	TGTGCCAGCAGCACCCGGACAGGGGGCCGCTGGGAAGAGACCCAGTACTTC
TRBV6-1	TRBJ1-2	-	-	CASSSGDYGYTF	TGTGCCAGCAGCTCCGGCGACTATGGCTACACCTTC
TRBV27	TRBJ2-1	TRBD1	few	CASSAGTGGNEQFF	TGTGCCAGCAGTGCCGGGACAGGGGGCAATGAGCAGTTCTTC
TRBV7-8	TRBJ1-4	-	-	CASSLVGSRDEKLFF	TGTGCCAGCAGCTTAGTAGGGAGCAGGGATGAAAAACTGTTTTTT